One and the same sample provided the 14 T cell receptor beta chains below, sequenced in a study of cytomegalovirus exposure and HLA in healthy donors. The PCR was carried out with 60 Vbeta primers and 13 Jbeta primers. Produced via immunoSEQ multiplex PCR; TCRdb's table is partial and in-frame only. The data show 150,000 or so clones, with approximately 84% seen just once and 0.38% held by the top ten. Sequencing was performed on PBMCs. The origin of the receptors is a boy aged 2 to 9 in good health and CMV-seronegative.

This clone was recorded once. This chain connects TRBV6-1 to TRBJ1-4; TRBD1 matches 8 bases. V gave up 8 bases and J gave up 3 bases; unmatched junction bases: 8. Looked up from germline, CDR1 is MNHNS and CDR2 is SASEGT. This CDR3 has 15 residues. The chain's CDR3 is CASGITGGANEKLFF. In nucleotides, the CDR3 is TGTGCCAGCGGCATAACAGGGGGGGCTAATGAAAAACTGTTTTTT.

DNA for the CDR3: TGTGCCAGCAGCTCTAGACAGTACACTGAAGCTTTCTTT. As protein: CASSSRQYTEAFF. The chain uses TRBV5-4 and TRBJ1-1; tentatively, D is TRBD1 (5 bases). The germline V gene has CDR1 SGHNT and CDR2 YYREEE (reference sequence). V was clipped by 3 bases and J by 3 bases, with 9 bases between them. The CDR3 is made up of 13 amino acids.

In DNA, the CDR3 is TGTGCCATCCTCGCTGATCTCCGCGCTCATACGCAGTATTTT. Translated: CAILADLRAHTQYF. The gene calls are TRBV10-3 and TRBJ2-3, with D unresolved. This CDR3 has 14 residues. Trimming stripped 8 bases from V and 7 bases from J, with 19 bases between. The germline CDR1 and CDR2 sequences are ENHRY and SYGVKD.

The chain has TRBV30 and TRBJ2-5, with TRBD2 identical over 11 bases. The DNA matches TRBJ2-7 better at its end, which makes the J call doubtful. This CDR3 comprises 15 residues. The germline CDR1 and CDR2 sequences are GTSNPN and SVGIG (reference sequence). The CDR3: CAWSLSGRAPYEQYF. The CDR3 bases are TGTGCCTGGAGCCTTAGCGGGAGGGCCCCCTACGAGCAGTACTTC.

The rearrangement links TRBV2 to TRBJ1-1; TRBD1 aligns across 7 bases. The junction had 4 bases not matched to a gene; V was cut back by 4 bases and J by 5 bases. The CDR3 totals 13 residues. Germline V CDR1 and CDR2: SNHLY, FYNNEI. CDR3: CASSGEQGTEAFF. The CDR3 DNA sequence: TGTGCCAGCAGTGGAGAACAGGGGACTGAAGCTTTCTTT. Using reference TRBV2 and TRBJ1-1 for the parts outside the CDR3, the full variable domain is EPEVTQTPSHQVTQMGQEVILRCVPISNHLYFYWYRQILGQKVEFLVSFYNNEISEKSEIFDDQFSVERPDGSNFTLKIRSTKLEDSAMYFCASSGEQGTEAFFGQGTRLTVV.

CDR3 sequence: CASSPQPGQGVGGYTF. In DNA, the CDR3 is TGTGCCAGCAGCCCCCAACCGGGACAGGGGGTGGGAGGCTACACCTTC. The J gene is TRBJ1-2, the V gene TRBV28, with 11 positions matching TRBD1. CDR1 and CDR2 (germline): MDHEN, SYDVKM. CDR3 length equals 16 residues. V shed 6 bases and J 8 bases; nucleotides not matched to a gene: 14.

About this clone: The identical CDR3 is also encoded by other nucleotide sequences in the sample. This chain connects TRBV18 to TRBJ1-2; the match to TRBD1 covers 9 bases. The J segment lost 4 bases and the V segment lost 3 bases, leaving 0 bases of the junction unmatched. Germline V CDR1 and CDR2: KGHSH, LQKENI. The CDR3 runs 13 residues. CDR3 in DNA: TGTGCCAGCTCACCGGGACAGGGCTATGGCTACACCTTC. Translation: CASSPGQGYGYTF. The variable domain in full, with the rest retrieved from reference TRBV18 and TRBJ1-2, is NAGVMQNPRHLVRRRGQEARLRCSPMKGHSHVYWYRQLPEEGLKFMVYLQKENIIDESGMPKERFSAEFPKEGPSILRIQQVVRGDSAAYFCASSPGQGYGYTFGSGTRLTVV.

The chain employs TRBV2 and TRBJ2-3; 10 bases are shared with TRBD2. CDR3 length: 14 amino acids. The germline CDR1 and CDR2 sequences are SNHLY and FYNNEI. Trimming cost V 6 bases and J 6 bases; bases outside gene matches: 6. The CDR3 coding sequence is TGTGCCAGCAGGGAGACTAGCGGGTCGGATACGCAGTATTTT. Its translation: CASRETSGSDTQYF. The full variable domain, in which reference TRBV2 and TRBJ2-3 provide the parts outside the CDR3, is EPEVTQTPSHQVTQMGQEVILRCVPISNHLYFYWYRQILGQKVEFLVSFYNNEISEKSEIFDDQFSVERPDGSNFTLKIRSTKLEDSAMYFCASRETSGSDTQYFGPGTRLTVL.

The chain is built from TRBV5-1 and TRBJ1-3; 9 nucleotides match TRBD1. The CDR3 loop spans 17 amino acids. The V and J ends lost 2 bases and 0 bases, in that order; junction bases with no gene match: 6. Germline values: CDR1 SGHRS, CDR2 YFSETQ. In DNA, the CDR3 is TGCGCCAGCAGCTTTCGACAGGGGGATATCTCTGGAAACACCATATATTTT. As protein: CASSFRQGDISGNTIYF.

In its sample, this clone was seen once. For the CDR3, the DNA is TGCGCCAGCAGCTCCCCTGACAGGGGGCTTTACGAGCAGTACTTC. Translated, it gives CASSSPDRGLYEQYF. The chain combines TRBV5-1 with TRBJ2-5; 10 nucleotides match TRBD1. The DNA end lines up better with TRBJ2-7; the J call may be wrong. The germline gives CDR1 SGHRS, CDR2 YFSETQ. The CDR3 runs 15 residues.

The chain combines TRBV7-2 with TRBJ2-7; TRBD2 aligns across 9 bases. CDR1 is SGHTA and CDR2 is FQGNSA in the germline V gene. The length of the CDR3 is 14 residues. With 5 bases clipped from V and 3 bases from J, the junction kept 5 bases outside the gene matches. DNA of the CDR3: TGTGCCAGCAGCCGCGGGGGGGGCGGCTACGAGCAGTACTTC. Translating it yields CASSRGGGGYEQYF.

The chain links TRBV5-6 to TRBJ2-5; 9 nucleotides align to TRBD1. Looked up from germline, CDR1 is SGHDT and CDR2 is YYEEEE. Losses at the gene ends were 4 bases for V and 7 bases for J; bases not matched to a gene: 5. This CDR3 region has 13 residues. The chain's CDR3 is CASSGDREGTQYF. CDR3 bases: TGTGCCAGCAGCGGGGACAGGGAGGGGACCCAGTACTTC.

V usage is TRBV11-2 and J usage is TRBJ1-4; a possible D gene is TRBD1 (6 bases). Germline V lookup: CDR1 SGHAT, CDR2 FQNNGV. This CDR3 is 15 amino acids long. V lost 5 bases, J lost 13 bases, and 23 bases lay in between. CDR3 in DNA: TGTGCCAGCAGCCGATCCGGGACACTGAGGGATCTACTGTTTTTT. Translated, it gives CASSRSGTLRDLLFF. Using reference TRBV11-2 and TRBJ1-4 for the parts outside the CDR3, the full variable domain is EAGVAQSPRYKIIEKRQSVAFWCNPISGHATLYWYQQILGQGPKLLIQFQNNGVVDDSQLPKDRFSAERLKGVDSTLKIQPAKLEDSAVYLCASSRSGTLRDLLFFGSGTQLSVL.

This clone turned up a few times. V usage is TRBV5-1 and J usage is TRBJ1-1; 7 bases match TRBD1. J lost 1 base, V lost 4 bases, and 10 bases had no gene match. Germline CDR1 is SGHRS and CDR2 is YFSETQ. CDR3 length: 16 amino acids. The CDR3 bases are TGCGCCAGCAGCATAGGTCGCGGGACAGAGAACACTGAAGCTTTCTTT. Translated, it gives CASSIGRGTENTEAFF.